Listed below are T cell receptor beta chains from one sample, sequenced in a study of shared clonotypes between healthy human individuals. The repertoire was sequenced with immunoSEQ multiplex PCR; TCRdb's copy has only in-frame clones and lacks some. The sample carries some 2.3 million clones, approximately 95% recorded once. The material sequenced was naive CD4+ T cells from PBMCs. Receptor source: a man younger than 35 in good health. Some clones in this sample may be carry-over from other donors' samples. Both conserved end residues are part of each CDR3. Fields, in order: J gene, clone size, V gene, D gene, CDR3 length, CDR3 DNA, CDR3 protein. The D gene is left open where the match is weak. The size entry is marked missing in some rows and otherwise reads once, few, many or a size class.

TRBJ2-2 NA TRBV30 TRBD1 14 TGTGCCTGGAGCGGGACAGGGCGCACCGGGGAGCTGTTTTTT CAWSGTGRTGELFF
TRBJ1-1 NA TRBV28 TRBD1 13 TGTGCCACCAAGGACAGGGATAACACTGAAGCTTTCTTT CATKDRDNTEAFF
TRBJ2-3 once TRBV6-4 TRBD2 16 TGTGCCAGCAGACCAGGACTAGCGGGAGTGGTAGATACGCAGTATTTT CASRPGLAGVVDTQYF
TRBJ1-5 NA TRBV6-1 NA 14 TGTGCCAGCAGTATAGGGGGTGGCAATCAGCCCCAGCATTTT CASSIGGGNQPQHF
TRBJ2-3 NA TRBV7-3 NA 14 TGTGCCAGCAGCTTAAGTGGGAGCACAGATACGCAGTATTTT CASSLSGSTDTQYF
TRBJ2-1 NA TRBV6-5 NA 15 TGTGCCAGCAGCAGAGAGGCGAGCCCCTACAATGAGCAGTTCTTC CASSREASPYNEQFF
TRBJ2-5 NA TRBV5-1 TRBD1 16 TGCGCCAGCAGCTCGGGCTCGACAGGGGGCAGAGAGACCCAGTACTTC CASSSGSTGGRETQYF
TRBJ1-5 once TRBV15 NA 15 TGTGCCACCAGCCCGATGTCTGGAGGCAATCAGCCCCAGCATTTT CATSPMSGGNQPQHF
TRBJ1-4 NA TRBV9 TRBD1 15 TGTGCCAGCAGCGGACAGGGGGCTTGGGATGAAAAACTGTTTTTT CASSGQGAWDEKLFF
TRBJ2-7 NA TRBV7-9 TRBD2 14 TGTGCCAGCAGCGCCCGACTAGCGGGAGGCGAGCAGTACTTC CASSARLAGGEQYF
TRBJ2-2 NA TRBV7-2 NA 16 TGTGCCAGCAGCTTAGTGGGACTTCAGCACACCGGGGAGCTGTTTTTT CASSLVGLQHTGELFF
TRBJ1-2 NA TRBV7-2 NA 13 TGTGCCAGCACCACCGGAGGGAGCTATGGCTACACCTTC CASTTGGSYGYTF
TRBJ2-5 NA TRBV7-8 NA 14 TGTGCCAGCAGCCTAGGGGGAGGCGTACAGACCCAGTACTTC CASSLGGGVQTQYF
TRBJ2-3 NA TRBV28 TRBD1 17 TGTGCCAGCAGGGACCTCACGGGACAGAGTAAAACAGATACGCAGTATTTT CASRDLTGQSKTDTQYF